Listed below are T cell receptor beta chains from one sample, sequenced in a study of blood T cell repertoires in COVID-19. Assay: immunoSEQ multiplex PCR; the TCRdb copy retains only in-frame clones and omits some. The table records a few hundred thousand clones, about nine tenths of them present only once. Sequenced input: peripheral blood. These receptors were taken from a man aged 45-60 years with acute or convalescent COVID-19. CDR3s include the opening cysteine and the closing phenylalanine or tryptophan. The D gene is left open where the match is weak. Not all rows give a size; the values are once, few, many and, for expanded clones, a class.

. | TRBJ1-5 | once | TRBV11-2 | TGTGCCAGCAGCTTAGGCACCACAGGGTTAAATCAGCCCCAGCATTTT | CASSLGTTGLNQPQHF
. | TRBJ2-7 | . | TRBV21-1 | TGTGCCAGCAAGAAGGGGGTTCCCTACGAGCAGTACTTC | CASKKGVPYEQYF
TRBD1 | TRBJ1-6 | . | TRBV5-6 | TGTGCCAGCAGCCCCGGGACAGGGGTTAGGTCACCCCTCCACTTT | CASSPGTGVRSPLHF
TRBD1 | TRBJ1-1 | . | TRBV6-5 | TGTGCCAGCAGCCGCGACAGGGCTAGCACTGAAGCTTTCTTT | CASSRDRASTEAFF
. | TRBJ2-1 | . | TRBV9 | TGTGCCAGCAGCCCACGGTTGGAGGGTTGGTCCAATGAGCAGTTCTTC | CASSPRLEGWSNEQFF
TRBD1 | TRBJ2-3 | . | TRBV5-8 | TGTGCCAGCAGCCGCGGACAGGGTGGGAGCACAGATACGCAGTATTTT | CASSRGQGGSTDTQYF
. | TRBJ1-1 | . | TRBV6-6 | TGTGCCAGCAGTCGACCGGGAGAGAACACTGAAGCTTTCTTT | CASSRPGENTEAFF
TRBD1 | TRBJ1-2 | once | TRBV10-2 | TGCGCCAGCGGGGACAGGGCGACCTTTAACTATGGCTACACCTTC | CASGDRATFNYGYTF
. | TRBJ2-6 | . | TRBV21-1 | TGTGCCAGCAGCAAAGGAGCCCCCCGACAGTTATGCTCTGGGGCCAACGTCCTGACTTTC | CASSKGAPRQLCSGANVLTF
. | TRBJ2-2 | . | TRBV6-5 | TGTGCCAGCAAGAGAAACCCTAACACCGGGGAGCTGTTTTTT | CASKRNPNTGELFF
. | TRBJ1-1 | . | TRBV9 | TGTGCCAGCAGCCGGGGTGTCACTGAAGCTTTCTTT | CASSRGVTEAFF
. | TRBJ1-1 | . | TRBV19 | TGTGCCAGTAGTATGGCCACCGAAGCTTTCTTT | CASSMATEAFF
. | TRBJ1-5 | . | TRBV30 | TGTGCCTGGAGTGTGGGGCTAAGCAATCAGCCCCAGCATTTT | CAWSVGLSNQPQHF
. | TRBJ1-1 | once | TRBV4-1 | TGCGCCAGCAGCCTACAGGTCATGAACACTGAAGCTTTCTTT | CASSLQVMNTEAFF
TRBD2 | TRBJ2-7 | . | TRBV28 | TGTGCCAGCAAAAAGCGGGGGTCCCCAGGCGAGCAGTACTTC | CASKKRGSPGEQYF
TRBD1 | TRBJ1-1 | . | TRBV6-5 | TGTGCTGCAAGAGGACAGGGACCGAACACTGAAGCTTTCTTT | CAARGQGPNTEAFF
TRBD2 | TRBJ2-3 | . | TRBV28 | TGTGCCAGCAGTTCGTCGGGGGGGGCAGACGGTTCAGATACGCAGTATTTT | CASSSSGGADGSDTQYF
. | TRBJ2-1 | . | TRBV19 | TGTGCCAGTAGTATAGATCGGGCGGGGTCCTACAATGAGCAGTTCTTC | CASSIDRAGSYNEQFF
TRBD1 | TRBJ1-5 | . | TRBV6-5 | TGTGCCAGCAGCCCAGGAGAGGGGGCTTGGCAGCCCCAGCATTTT | CASSPGEGAWQPQHF
. | TRBJ1-6 | once | TRBV5-1 | TGCGCCAGCAGCTTCACAGGAAACCCGGATTCACCCCTCCACTTT | CASSFTGNPDSPLHF
TRBD1 | TRBJ2-2 | . | TRBV19 | TGTGCCAGTAGTATAGGCCAGGGGGCGAACACCGGGGAGCTGTTTTTT | CASSIGQGANTGELFF
. | TRBJ2-3 | . | TRBV5-1 | TGCGCCAGCAGCTTGGTGCAGGGCTCCGATACGCAGTATTTT | CASSLVQGSDTQYF
. | TRBJ2-7 | . | TRBV19 | TGTGCCACCAAAGACAGCTCCTACGAGCAGTACTTC | CATKDSSYEQYF
. | TRBJ1-6 | . | TRBV9 | TGTGCCAGCAGCCCCCAGGACATTGATAATTCACCCCTCCACTTT | CASSPQDIDNSPLHF
TRBD1 | TRBJ2-5 | few | TRBV27 | TGTGCCAGCAGCAGTATTAATAAGGGGGCCCAACGGCAAGAGACCCAGTACTTC | CASSSINKGAQRQETQYF
TRBD1 | TRBJ1-1 | once | TRBV5-1 | TGCGCCAGCAACCGGGACAGTGGAGGGAACACTGAAGCTTTCTTT | CASNRDSGGNTEAFF
. | TRBJ2-2 | . | TRBV2 | TGTGCCAGCAGTGGCATGACTAGCACCGGGGAGCTGTTTTTT | CASSGMTSTGELFF
. | TRBJ1-5 | few | TRBV28 | TGTGCCAGCAGTCTCCGGGAGCCCCAGCATTTT | CASSLREPQHF
TRBD1 | TRBJ1-2 | . | TRBV4-1 | TGCGCCAGCAGCCCGCCGGGACAGGTGTTACACTATGGCTACACCTTC | CASSPPGQVLHYGYTF
TRBD1 | TRBJ2-2 | once | TRBV5-1 | TGCGCCAGCACCACCTCGACAGGGGGCGCGTTCGGGTCGGAGCTGTTTTTT | CASTTSTGGAFGSELFF
. | TRBJ2-7 | many | TRBV2 | TGTGCCAGCACGGTGGCGGACTCCTACGAGCAGTACTTC | CASTVADSYEQYF
. | TRBJ1-2 | . | TRBV19 | TGTGCCAGTAGTATAGGCACGGGTGACTATGGCTACACCTTC | CASSIGTGDYGYTF
TRBD1 | TRBJ1-2 | . | TRBV6-2/TRBV6-3 | TGTGCCAGCAGCCCTCGAGGTTCGGGGACAGGGGGAGGTGGCTACACCTTC | CASSPRGSGTGGGGYTF
. | TRBJ1-2 | . | TRBV5-6 | TGTGCCAGCAGCTTAAAGGGGGTAGCACATGGCTACACCTTC | CASSLKGVAHGYTF
. | TRBJ1-1 | . | TRBV3-1/TRBV3-2 | TGTGCCAGCAGCCCTGGAGCTGAAGCTTTCTTT | CASSPGAEAFF
. | TRBJ1-6 | once | TRBV19 | TGTGCCAGTACCTTGGGGCAGAGTAATTCACCCCTCCACTTT | CASTLGQSNSPLHF
. | TRBJ1-1 | . | TRBV29-1 | TGCAGCGTTGAGTCCAGGGGAGCTGAAGCTTTCTTT | CSVESRGAEAFF
TRBD2 | TRBJ2-3 | . | TRBV10-3 | TGTGCCATCAGTGTCGACGGGAGGGCAGATACGCAGTATTTT | CAISVDGRADTQYF
. | TRBJ1-1 | . | TRBV7-3 | TGTGCCAGCAGGCCCGACGGCGGTCGAACTGAAGCTTTCTTT | CASRPDGGRTEAFF
. | TRBJ1-5 | . | TRBV6-6 | TGTGCCAGCAGTTACTCCAGGGGCAATCAGCCCCAGCATTTT | CASSYSRGNQPQHF
. | TRBJ1-4 | once | TRBV10-2 | TGCGCCAGCAGCCAGGACAGTAGGGAAAAACTGTTTTTT | CASSQDSREKLFF
. | TRBJ1-2 | . | TRBV7-9 | TGTGCCAGCAGCTACCAGGGGCGGGCGAGGGGCTACACCTTC | CASSYQGRARGYTF
TRBD1 | TRBJ1-5 | . | TRBV27 | TGTGCCAGTTCCGCAGGGGGTCAGCCCCAGCATTTT | CASSAGGQPQHF
TRBD1 | TRBJ2-7 | . | TRBV7-9 | TGTGCCAGCAGCTTTCCCCCGGGACAGGGGAACGAGCAGTACTTC | CASSFPPGQGNEQYF
. | TRBJ1-6 | . | TRBV5-1 | TGCGCCAGCAGCTTGAGAGAACAGGGTGTTTCACCCCTCCACTTT | CASSLREQGVSPLHF
. | TRBJ1-1 | . | TRBV12-3/TRBV12-4 | TGTGCCAGCAGTTTAAACACACACAGTGAAGCTTTCTTT | CASSLNTHSEAFF